The 18 T cell receptor beta chains reported below all come from one sample, sequenced in a study of early T cells in non-severe SARS-CoV-2 infection. In TCRdb, the 5' RACE reads were re-called with MiXCR into one record per CDR3 protein. The sample yields about 40,000 distinct CDR3 sequences, 5% to 6.5% seen once. Source material: whole blood. These receptors originate from an adult who was a healthcare worker with PCR-confirmed SARS-CoV-2 infection or an uninfected control (not recorded which).

The sample holds many counts of this clonotype. The chain employs TRBV7-6 and TRBJ2-1; no firm D call. This CDR3 is built from 16 residues. The V gene lost 1 base and the J gene lost 1 base, with 11 bases spanning the gap. CDR1 is SGHVS and CDR2 is FNYEAQ in the germline V gene. Here the CDR3 reads CASSLGKAPSYNEQFF. CDR3 coding DNA: TGTGCCAGCAGCTTAGGGAAAGCCCCTTCCTACAATGAGCAGTTCTTC.

This clonotype was detected a few times. The J gene is TRBJ2-7, the V gene TRBV7-9; either TRBD1 or TRBD2 may fit D (6 bases each). Trimming pared 6 bases from V and 1 base from J, leaving 16 bases between. This CDR3 is built from 15 residues. CDR1 and CDR2 (germline): SEHNR, FQNEAQ (reference sequence). The CDR3 DNA reads TGTGCCAGCAGTCCCCCGGGGGCACGTTCCTACGAGCAGTACTTC. It is translated as CASSPPGARSYEQYF.

In its sample, this clonotype was seen many times. The V and J genes are TRBV6-5 and TRBJ1-6; D uncertain. The CDR3 extends over 17 amino acids. Trimming took off 0 bases at V and 0 bases at J, with 9 bases between the two ends. From germline, CDR1 is MNHEY and CDR2 SVGAGI. This CDR3 reads CASSYSSALSYNSPLHF. CDR3 coding DNA: TGTGCCAGCAGTTACTCGAGCGCCCTCTCCTATAATTCACCCCTCCACTTT.

This clonotype was observed many times. The chain couples TRBV18 to TRBJ1-4; 7 bases map to TRBD1. CDR3 length: 14 residues. Germline values: CDR1 KGHSH, CDR2 LQKENI. V trimming: 5 bases; J trimming: 5 bases; junction bases outside the gene matches: 5. The CDR3 DNA follows: TGTGCCAGCTCAACACAGGGGAGGAATGAAAAACTGTTTTTT. Its protein product is CASSTQGRNEKLFF. The full variable domain, its missing parts supplied by reference TRBV18 and TRBJ1-4, is NAGVMQNPRHLVRRRGQEARLRCSPMKGHSHVYWYRQLPEEGLKFMVYLQKENIIDESGMPKERFSAEFPKEGPSILRIQQVVRGDSAAYFCASSTQGRNEKLFFGSGTQLSVL.

In this sample, this clonotype turned up many times. The V and J genes are TRBV20-1 and TRBJ2-2; D unclear. Germline V lookup: CDR1 DFQATT, CDR2 SNEGSKA (reference sequence). V shed 0 bases and J shed 5 bases, with 13 bases lying between them. The CDR3 contains 15 residues. CDR3 residues: CSAREGRSVTGELFF. The CDR3 nucleotides read TGCAGTGCTAGAGAGGGCAGAAGTGTGACCGGGGAGCTGTTTTTT.

This clonotype came up a few times. This rearrangement joins TRBV9 to TRBJ2-7; possible D gene TRBD2, 6 bases. Germline assignment: CDR1 SGDLS and CDR2 YYNGEE. The CDR3 totals 14 residues. V dropped 4 bases and J dropped 2 bases, with 13 bases sitting between them. CDR3 sequence (DNA): TGTGCCAGCAGCCCACGACGGACTACCTACGAGCAGTACTTC. Its protein product is CASSPRRTTYEQYF. Based on the CDR3 plus reference TRBV9 and TRBJ2-7, the full variable domain is DSGVTQTPKHLITATGQRVTLRCSPRSGDLSVYWYQQSLDQGLQFLIQYYNGEERAKGNILERFSAQQFPDLHSELNLSSLELGDSALYFCASSPRRTTYEQYFGPGTRLTVT.

This clonotype was seen many times. This chain links TRBV28 with TRBJ2-7; D is ambiguous. Trimming shortened V by 5 bases and J by 0 bases, and 5 bases separated the two germline ends. CDR1 and CDR2 (germline): MDHEN, SYDVKM. The CDR3 has 12 residues. CDR3 sequence (DNA): TGTGCCAGCAGTGAGAGCTCCTACGAGCAGTACTTC. This sequence encodes CASSESSYEQYF.

This clonotype appeared many times. The CDR3 sequence: CASSHRPGRESGPDTQYF. In DNA, the CDR3 is TGTGCCAGCAGCCACCGCCCAGGGAGGGAATCCGGGCCAGATACGCAGTATTTT. This chain joins TRBV3-1 and TRBJ2-3; 7 bases line up with TRBD2. The CDR3 runs 18 residues. Germline V CDR1 and CDR2: LGHDT, YNNKEL (reference sequence). V lost 3 bases and J lost 4; bases outside the gene matches: 16.

This clonotype was detected only a few times. This may come from a read error, since a much larger clone is one base off. The chain combines TRBV7-8 with TRBJ2-5, with D uncertain. The V end was cut by 3 bases, the J end by 4 bases, with 6 bases between. Germline V gene sequence: CDR1 SGHVS, CDR2 FQNEAQ. The CDR3 spans 12 residues. The CDR3 region is CASSFERETQYF. CDR3 bases: TGTGCCAGCAGCTTTGAGCGAGAGACCCAGTACTTC.

This clonotype was counted ten times or more. The rearrangement links TRBV7-8 to TRBJ1-2, with TRBD1 as a possible D gene (6 bases). V shed 5 bases and J shed 3 bases, with 16 bases lying between them. The CDR3 has 15 amino acids. The V gene's germline CDR1 is SGHVS and CDR2 FQNEAQ. The CDR3 here is CASSAHREAYYGYTF. In DNA, the CDR3 is TGTGCCAGCAGCGCCCACAGGGAGGCCTACTATGGCTACACCTTC.

This clonotype was counted a single time. The CDR3 DNA is TGTGCCAGCAGCTCCCCAACGACAGCTAACTATGGCTACACCTTC. It yields the protein CASSSPTTANYGYTF. The rearrangement links TRBV27 to TRBJ1-2, with D possibly matching TRBD1 (5 bases). The CDR3 runs to 15 residues. The ends were cut back, 6 bases at V and 0 bases at J, with 14 bases in the middle. Germline assignment: CDR1 MNHEY and CDR2 SMNVEV (reference sequence).

This clonotype occurred a few times. The CDR3 is CASSLGRAGELFF. The CDR3, as DNA: TGTGCCAGCAGTTTAGGGCGGGCCGGGGAGCTGTTTTTT. The chain joins TRBV28 to TRBJ2-2, with D perhaps TRBD2 (5 bases). The CDR3 sequence is 13 residues long. Germline values: CDR1 MDHEN, CDR2 SYDVKM. V lost 2 bases to trimming and J lost 6 bases, with 7 bases between them. The entire variable domain, with the rest obtained from reference TRBV28 and TRBJ2-2, is as follows: DVKVTQSSRYLVKRTGEKVFLECVQDMDHENMFWYRQDPGLGLRLIYFSYDVKMKEKGDIPEGYSVSREKKERFSLILESASTNQTSMYLCASSLGRAGELFFGEGSRLTVL.

The rearrangement joins TRBV7-8 to TRBJ2-1; D remains ambiguous. CDR3 length equals 16 residues. Germline V lookup: CDR1 SGHVS, CDR2 FQNEAQ. Trimming stripped 7 bases from V and 0 bases from J, with 16 bases between. The CDR3 DNA reads TGTGCCAGCACCGCCGCCGGCCGCAGCTCCTACAATGAGCAGTTCTTC. It translates to CASTAAGRSSYNEQFF.

V gene TRBV5-5 combines with J gene TRBJ2-7; no clear D gene. Germline CDR1 and CDR2: SGHKS and YYEKEE (reference sequence). The CDR3 extends over 12 amino acids. Trimming took 2 bases from V and 4 from J, leaving 7 bases between them. The CDR3 coding sequence is TGTGCCAGCAGCTTTCAACTTTACGAGCAGTACTTC. Its translation: CASSFQLYEQYF.

This clonotype occurred many times. The genes are TRBV6-5 and TRBJ2-7; maybe TRBD1 (6 bases). The CDR3 sequence is 12 residues long. CDR1 is MNHEY, CDR2 SVGAGI, per germline. V shed 6 bases and J shed 7 bases, with 13 bases lying between them. The CDR3 DNA is TGTGCCAGCAGGGACACAGGGAAAGAGCAGTACTTC. Translation: CASRDTGKEQYF.

This clonotype was counted ten times or more. The chain has TRBV7-2 and TRBJ2-5; 11 bases align to TRBD2. This CDR3 contains 17 residues. Germline V CDR1 and CDR2: SGHTA, FQGNSA. With 5 bases clipped from V and 5 bases from J, the junction kept 13 bases outside the gene matches. The DNA of the CDR3 is TGTGCCAGCAGCCCACAGTGGGCTGGACTAGCGGGCGAGACCCAGTACTTC. The encoded protein is CASSPQWAGLAGETQYF.

This clonotype was seen only a few times. This chain links TRBV14 with TRBJ1-1; D is ambiguous. Germline V CDR1 and CDR2: SGHDN, FVKESK. CDR3 length: 15 amino acids. The V and J ends lost 4 bases and 5 bases respectively, with 17 bases between them. The CDR3 loop is CASSPVDGRTTEAFF. The CDR3 DNA reads as TGTGCCAGCAGCCCCGTAGACGGGAGAACAACTGAAGCTTTCTTT.

This clonotype was observed at least ten times. The chain links TRBV19 to TRBJ2-1; a possible D gene is TRBD2 (6 bases). Trimming removed 6 bases from V and 5 bases from J, with 11 bases in between. The CDR3 totals 13 residues. Germline CDR1 LNHDA, CDR2 SQIVND (reference sequence). The CDR3 DNA follows: TGTGCCAGTAGCCGGGGGTTAAACAATGAGCAGTTCTTC. This translates into CASSRGLNNEQFF. Supplemented by reference TRBV19 and TRBJ2-1, the full variable domain reads DGGITQSPKYLFRKEGQNVTLSCEQNLNHDAMYWYRQDPGQGLRLIYYSQIVNDFQKGDIAEGYSVSREKKESFPLTVTSAQKNPTAFYLCASSRGLNNEQFFGPGTRLTVL.